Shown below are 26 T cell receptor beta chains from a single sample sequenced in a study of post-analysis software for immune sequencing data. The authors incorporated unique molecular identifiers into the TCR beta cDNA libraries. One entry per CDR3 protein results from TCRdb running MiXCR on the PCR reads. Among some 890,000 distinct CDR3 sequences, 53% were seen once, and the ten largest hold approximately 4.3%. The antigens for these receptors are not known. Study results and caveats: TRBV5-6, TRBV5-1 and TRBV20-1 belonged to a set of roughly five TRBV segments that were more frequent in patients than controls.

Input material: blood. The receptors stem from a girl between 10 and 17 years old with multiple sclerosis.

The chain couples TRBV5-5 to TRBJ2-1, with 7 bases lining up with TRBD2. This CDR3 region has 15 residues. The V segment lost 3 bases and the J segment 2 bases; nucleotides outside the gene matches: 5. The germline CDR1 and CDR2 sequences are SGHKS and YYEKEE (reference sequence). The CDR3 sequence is CASSWDYSAYNEQFF. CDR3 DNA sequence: TGTGCCAGCAGCTGGGACTATTCCGCCTACAATGAGCAGTTCTTC.

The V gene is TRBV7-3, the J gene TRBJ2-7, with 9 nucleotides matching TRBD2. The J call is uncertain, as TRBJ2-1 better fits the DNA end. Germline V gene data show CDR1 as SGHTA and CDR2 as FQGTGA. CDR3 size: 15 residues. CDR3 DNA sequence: TGTGCCAGCAGCTTAAATAGCGGGAGAGGAGATGAGCAGTTCTTC. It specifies CASSLNSGRGDEQFF.

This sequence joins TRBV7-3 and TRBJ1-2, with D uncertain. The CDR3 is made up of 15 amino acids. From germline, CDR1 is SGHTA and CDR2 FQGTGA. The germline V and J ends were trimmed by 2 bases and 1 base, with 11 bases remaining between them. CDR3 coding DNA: TGTGCCAGCAGCTTACGGCACGGAAATAACTATGGCTACACCTTC. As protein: CASSLRHGNNYGYTF.

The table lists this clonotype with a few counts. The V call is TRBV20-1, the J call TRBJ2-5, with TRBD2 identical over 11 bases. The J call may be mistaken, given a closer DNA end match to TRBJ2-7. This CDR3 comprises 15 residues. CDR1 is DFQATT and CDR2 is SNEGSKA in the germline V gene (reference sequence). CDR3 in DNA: TGCAGTGCTAGAGGCAGACTAGCGGGGCGCTACGAGCAGTACTTC. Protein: CSARGRLAGRYEQYF.

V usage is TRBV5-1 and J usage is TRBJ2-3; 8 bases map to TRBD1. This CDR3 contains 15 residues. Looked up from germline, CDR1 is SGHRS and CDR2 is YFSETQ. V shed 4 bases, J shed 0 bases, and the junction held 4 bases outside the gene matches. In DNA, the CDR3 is TGCGCCAGCAGCCCTAGGACAGGGAGCACAGATACGCAGTATTTT. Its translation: CASSPRTGSTDTQYF.

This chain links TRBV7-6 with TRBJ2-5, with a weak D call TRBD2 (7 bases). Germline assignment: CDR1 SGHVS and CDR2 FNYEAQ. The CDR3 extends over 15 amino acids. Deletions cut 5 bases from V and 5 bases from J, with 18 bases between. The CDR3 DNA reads TGTGCCAGCAGCATCGTAGGGGGGGGCTTGGAGACCCAGTACTTC. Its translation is CASSIVGGGLETQYF.

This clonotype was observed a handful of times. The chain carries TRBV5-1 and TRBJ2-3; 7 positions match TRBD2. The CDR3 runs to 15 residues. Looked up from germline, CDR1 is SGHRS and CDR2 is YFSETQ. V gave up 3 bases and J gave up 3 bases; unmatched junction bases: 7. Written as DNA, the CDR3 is TGCGCCAGCAGCTCCCTAGCGGCAGGGACAGATACGCAGTATTTT. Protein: CASSSLAAGTDTQYF.

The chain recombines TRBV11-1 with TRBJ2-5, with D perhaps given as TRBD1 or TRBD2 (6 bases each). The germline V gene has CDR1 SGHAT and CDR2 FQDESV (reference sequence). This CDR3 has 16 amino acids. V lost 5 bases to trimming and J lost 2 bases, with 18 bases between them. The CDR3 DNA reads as TGTGCCAGCAGCAAAAGGGCGGGACACGAACAAGAGACCCAGTACTTC. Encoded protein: CASSKRAGHEQETQYF.

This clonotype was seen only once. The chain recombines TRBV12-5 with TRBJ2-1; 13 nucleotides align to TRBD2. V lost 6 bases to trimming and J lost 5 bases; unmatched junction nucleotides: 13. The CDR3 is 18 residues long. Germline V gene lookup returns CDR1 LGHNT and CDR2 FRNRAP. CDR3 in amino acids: CASGTRLGLAGVHNEQFF. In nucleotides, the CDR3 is TGTGCTAGTGGCACCCGATTAGGACTAGCGGGAGTTCACAATGAGCAGTTCTTC.

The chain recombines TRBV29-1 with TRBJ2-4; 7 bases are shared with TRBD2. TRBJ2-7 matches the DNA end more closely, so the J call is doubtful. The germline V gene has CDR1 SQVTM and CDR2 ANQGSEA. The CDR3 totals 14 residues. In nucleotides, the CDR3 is TGCAGCGTTGAAAGTGGGAGGGCCGACTACGAGCAGTACTTC. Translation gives CSVESGRADYEQYF.

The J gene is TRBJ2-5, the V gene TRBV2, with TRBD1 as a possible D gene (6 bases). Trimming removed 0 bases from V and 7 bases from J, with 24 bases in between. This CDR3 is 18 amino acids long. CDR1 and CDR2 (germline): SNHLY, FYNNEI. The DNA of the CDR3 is TGTGCCAGCAGTGAAGCGCTTAGGGCAAGACAAACGACAGGGACCCAGTACTTC. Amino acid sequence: CASSEALRARQTTGTQYF.

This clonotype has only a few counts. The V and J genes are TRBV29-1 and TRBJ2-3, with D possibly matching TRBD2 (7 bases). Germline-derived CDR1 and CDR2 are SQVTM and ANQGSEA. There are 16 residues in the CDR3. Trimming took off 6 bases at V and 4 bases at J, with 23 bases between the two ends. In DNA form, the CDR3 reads TGCAGCGTCGGAGGGGGGGCTAGCCGTGATTCAGATACGCAGTATTTT. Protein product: CSVGGGASRDSDTQYF.

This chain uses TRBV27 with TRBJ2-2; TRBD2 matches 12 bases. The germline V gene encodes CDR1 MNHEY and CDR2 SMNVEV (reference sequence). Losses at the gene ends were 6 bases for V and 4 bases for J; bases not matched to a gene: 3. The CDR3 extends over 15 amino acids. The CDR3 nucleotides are TGTGCCAGCAGGAGGACTAGCGGGATCACCGGGGAGCTGTTTTTT. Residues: CASRRTSGITGELFF.

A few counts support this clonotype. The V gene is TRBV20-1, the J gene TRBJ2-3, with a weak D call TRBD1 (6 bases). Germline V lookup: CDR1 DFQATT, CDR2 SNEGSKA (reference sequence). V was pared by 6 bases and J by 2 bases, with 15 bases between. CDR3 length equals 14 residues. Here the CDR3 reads CSAKTGLITDTQYF. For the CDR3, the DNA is TGCAGTGCCAAAACAGGGCTGATCACAGATACGCAGTATTTT.

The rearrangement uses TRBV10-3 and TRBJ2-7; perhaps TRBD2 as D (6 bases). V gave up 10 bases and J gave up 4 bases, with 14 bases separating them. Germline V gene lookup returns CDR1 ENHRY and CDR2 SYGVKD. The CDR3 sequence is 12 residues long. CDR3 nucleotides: TGTGCCACCAAGGACGCGGGATACGAGCAGTACTTC. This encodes CATKDAGYEQYF.

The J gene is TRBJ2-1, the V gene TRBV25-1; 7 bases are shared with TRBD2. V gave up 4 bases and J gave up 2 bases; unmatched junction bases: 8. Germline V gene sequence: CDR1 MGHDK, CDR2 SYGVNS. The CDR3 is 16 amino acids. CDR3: CASSGLLAKAYNEQFF. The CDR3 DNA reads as TGTGCCAGCAGTGGCCTACTAGCGAAAGCCTACAATGAGCAGTTCTTC.

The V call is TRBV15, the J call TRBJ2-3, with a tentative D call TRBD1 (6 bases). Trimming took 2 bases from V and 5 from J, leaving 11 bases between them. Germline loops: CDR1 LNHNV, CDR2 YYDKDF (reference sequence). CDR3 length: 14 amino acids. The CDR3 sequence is CATSRSGRGDTQYF. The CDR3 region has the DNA TGTGCCACCAGCAGATCTGGCAGGGGAGATACGCAGTATTTT.

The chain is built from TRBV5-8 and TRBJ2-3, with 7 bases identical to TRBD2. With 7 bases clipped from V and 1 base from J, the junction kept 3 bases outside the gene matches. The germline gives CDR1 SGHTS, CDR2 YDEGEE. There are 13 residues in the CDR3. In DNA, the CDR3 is TGTGCCAGCGGACTAGGGGGCACAGATACGCAGTATTTT. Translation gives CASGLGGTDTQYF.

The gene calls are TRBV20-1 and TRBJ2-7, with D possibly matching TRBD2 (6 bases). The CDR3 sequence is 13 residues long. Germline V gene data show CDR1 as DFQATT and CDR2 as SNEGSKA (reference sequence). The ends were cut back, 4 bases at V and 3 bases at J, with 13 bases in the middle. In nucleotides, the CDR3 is TGCAGTGCTAATCCGGGAGTAATCTACGAGCAGTACTTC. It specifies CSANPGVIYEQYF.

The chain's CDR3 is CATSDRTSGRHTQYF. The DNA for the CDR3 is TGTGCCACCAGCGATAGGACTAGCGGGAGGCATACGCAGTATTTT. The chain uses TRBV15 and TRBJ2-3; 14 bases fit TRBD2. CDR1 and CDR2 from the germline V gene are LNHNV and YYDKDF (reference sequence). CDR3 size: 15 residues. Trimming cost V 5 bases and J 7 bases; bases outside gene matches: 5.

The CDR3 reads CASSATSGRGNIQYF. DNA for the CDR3: TGTGCCAGCAGCGCCACTAGCGGGAGGGGGAACATTCAGTACTTC. The chain couples TRBV7-2 to TRBJ2-4; TRBD2 matches at 13 bases. Germline trimming cut 5 bases from V and 7 bases from J; bases unmatched to any gene: 5. Germline CDR1 and CDR2: SGHTA and FQGNSA. There are 15 residues in the CDR3.

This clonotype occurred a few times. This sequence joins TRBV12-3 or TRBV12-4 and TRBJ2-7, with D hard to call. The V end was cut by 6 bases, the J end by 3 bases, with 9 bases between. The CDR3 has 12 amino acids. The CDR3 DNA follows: TGTGCCAGCAGCCCACAGCTCTACGAGCAGTACTTC. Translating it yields CASSPQLYEQYF.

This CDR3 is CSARGLAETRVDTQYF. The CDR3 nucleotides are TGCAGTGCTAGAGGTCTAGCGGAAACGAGGGTAGATACGCAGTATTTT. V and J are TRBV20-1 and TRBJ2-3; 7 bases line up with TRBD2. CDR1 is DFQATT, CDR2 SNEGSKA, per germline (reference sequence). Trimming at V came to 1 base and at J to 5 bases, leaving 12 bases not matched to a gene. This CDR3 has 16 amino acids.

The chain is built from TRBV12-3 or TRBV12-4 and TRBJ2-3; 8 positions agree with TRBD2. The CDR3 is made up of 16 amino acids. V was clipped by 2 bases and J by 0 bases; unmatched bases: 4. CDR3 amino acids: CASSLWSSGSTDTQYF. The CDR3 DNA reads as TGTGCCAGCAGTTTATGGTCTAGCGGGAGCACAGATACGCAGTATTTT.

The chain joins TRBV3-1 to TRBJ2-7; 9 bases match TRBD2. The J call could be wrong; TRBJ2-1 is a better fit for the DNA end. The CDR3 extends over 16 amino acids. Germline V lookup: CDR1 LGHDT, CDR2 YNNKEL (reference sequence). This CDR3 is CASSQGGGAAYNEQFF. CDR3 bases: TGTGCCAGCAGCCAAGGCGGGGGGGCGGCGTACAATGAGCAGTTCTTC.

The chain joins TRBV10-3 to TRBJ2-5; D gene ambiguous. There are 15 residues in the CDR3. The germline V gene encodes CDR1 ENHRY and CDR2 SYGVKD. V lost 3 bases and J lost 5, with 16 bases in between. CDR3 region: CAISDTKGVGETQYF. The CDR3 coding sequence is TGTGCCATCAGTGATACGAAAGGAGTGGGGGAGACCCAGTACTTC.